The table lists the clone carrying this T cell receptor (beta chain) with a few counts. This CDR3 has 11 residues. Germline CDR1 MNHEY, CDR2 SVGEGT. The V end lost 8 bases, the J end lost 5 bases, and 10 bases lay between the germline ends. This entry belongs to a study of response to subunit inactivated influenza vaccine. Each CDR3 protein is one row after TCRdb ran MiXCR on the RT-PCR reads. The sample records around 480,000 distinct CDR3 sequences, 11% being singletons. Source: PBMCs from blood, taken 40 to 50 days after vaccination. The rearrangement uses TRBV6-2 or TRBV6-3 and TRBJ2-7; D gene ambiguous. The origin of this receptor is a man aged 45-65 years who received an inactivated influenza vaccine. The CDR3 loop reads CASAAPDEQYF. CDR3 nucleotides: TGTGCCAGCGCTGCACCTGACGAGCAGTACTTC.